The 8 T cell receptor beta chains below come from one sample, sequenced in a study of Ad26.COV2.S vaccination and SARS-CoV-2 variants. This table comes from immunoSEQ multiplex PCR, and its TCRdb copy is limited to in-frame clones, with some not included. The sample shows about 390,000 clones, about 90% of them seen only once. Documented treatment: over 15 received Ad26.COV2.S at low or high dose, single or two shots; about 5 received placebo; per-sample allocation not given. On day 63 after the first injection, vaccine and placebo recipients gave samples. The source material was peripheral blood, sampled in a trial of Ad26.COV2.S vaccine versus placebo. The receptors here all came from a person aged 18-60 years who received the Ad26.COV2.S COVID-19 vaccine or a placebo.

This sequence joins TRBV30 and TRBJ2-1; the D call may be TRBD1 or TRBD2 (5 bases each). Germline V lookup: CDR1 GTSNPN, CDR2 SVGIG (reference sequence). V lost 7 bases, J lost 3 bases, and 13 bases lay in between. The CDR3 has 13 residues. CDR3 loop: CASLRGLYNEQFF. In nucleotides, the CDR3 is TGTGCCTCCCTCCGGGGCCTCTACAATGAGCAGTTCTTC. The full variable domain, in which reference TRBV30 and TRBJ2-1 provide the parts outside the CDR3, is SQTIHQWPATLVQPVGSPLSLECTVEGTSNPNLYWYRQAAGRGLQLLFYSVGIGQISSEVPQNLSASRPQDRQFILSSKKLLLSDSGFYLCASLRGLYNEQFFGPGTRLTVL.

The V call is TRBV30, the J call TRBJ1-4; the match to TRBD1 covers 7 bases. The CDR3 runs to 17 residues. Germline V gene lookup returns CDR1 GTSNPN and CDR2 SVGIG (reference sequence). Unmatched junction bases numbered 8, after V lost 1 base and J lost 0 bases. CDR3 nucleotides: TGTGCCTGGAGTGCGGACAGGAGCAGTGCAACTAATGAAAAACTGTTTTTT. This codes for CAWSADRSSATNEKLFF. The full variable domain, in which reference TRBV30 and TRBJ1-4 provide the parts outside the CDR3, is SQTIHQWPATLVQPVGSPLSLECTVEGTSNPNLYWYRQAAGRGLQLLFYSVGIGQISSEVPQNLSASRPQDRQFILSSKKLLLSDSGFYLCAWSADRSSATNEKLFFGSGTQLSVL.

The chain has TRBV19 and TRBJ2-2, with D hard to call. CDR1 is LNHDA and CDR2 is SQIVND in the germline V gene (reference sequence). The ends were cut back, 4 bases at V and 8 bases at J, with 5 bases in the middle. There are 11 residues in the CDR3. The CDR3 coding sequence is TGTGCCAGTAGTAGAGCGGGGGAGCTGTTTTTT. Protein sequence: CASSRAGELFF.

The chain carries TRBV19 and TRBJ1-4; the D is unclear. V lost 3 bases and J lost 6, with 8 bases in between. Looked up from germline, CDR1 is LNHDA and CDR2 is SQIVND (reference sequence). This CDR3 region has 13 residues. CDR3 sequence: CASSIWVHEKLFF. CDR3 nucleotides: TGTGCCAGTAGTATTTGGGTACATGAAAAACTGTTTTTT.

The chain is built from TRBV7-2 and TRBJ1-2; 8 nucleotides agree with TRBD1. The CDR3 runs 14 residues. Germline CDR1 is SGHTA and CDR2 is FQGNSA. The trim removed 1 base at V and 8 bases at J, leaving 6 bases unmatched. The CDR3 region has the DNA TGTGCCAGCAGCTTAGTGGACAGGGATAGCGGCTACACCTTC. The encoded protein is CASSLVDRDSGYTF.

The rearrangement links TRBV7-9 to TRBJ2-2, with D possibly TRBD2 on 6 matching bases. The V end was cut by 1 base, the J end by 4 bases, with 10 bases between. This CDR3 region has 15 residues. CDR1 and CDR2 (germline): SEHNR, FQNEAQ (reference sequence). The chain's CDR3 is CASSLVDGGTGELFF. CDR3 in DNA: TGTGCCAGCAGCTTAGTGGACGGGGGCACCGGGGAGCTGTTTTTT.

The V call is TRBV19, the J call TRBJ2-7; a weak D match, TRBD1 (6 bases). Germline assignment: CDR1 LNHDA and CDR2 SQIVND (reference sequence). This CDR3 has 14 residues. Between the trimmed V and J ends, which lost 3 bases and 4 bases, there was a span of 13 bases. The CDR3 spells CASSIQGTRYEQYF. CDR3 bases: TGTGCCAGTAGTATCCAGGGGACGCGTTACGAGCAGTACTTC.

This sequence joins TRBV9 and TRBJ2-1, with D possibly being TRBD2 (7 bases). This CDR3 is built from 14 residues. Trimming took off 0 bases at V and 12 bases at J, with 16 bases between the two ends. Germline V gene lookup returns CDR1 SGDLS and CDR2 YYNGEE. CDR3 nucleotide sequence: TGTGCCAGCAGCGTAGGGCGGGGGCGCGACGGGCAGTTCTTC. This translates into CASSVGRGRDGQFF. Full variable domain (remainder filled in from reference TRBV9 and TRBJ2-1): DSGVTQTPKHLITATGQRVTLRCSPRSGDLSVYWYQQSLDQGLQFLIQYYNGEERAKGNILERFSAQQFPDLHSELNLSSLELGDSALYFCASSVGRGRDGQFFGPGTRLTVL.